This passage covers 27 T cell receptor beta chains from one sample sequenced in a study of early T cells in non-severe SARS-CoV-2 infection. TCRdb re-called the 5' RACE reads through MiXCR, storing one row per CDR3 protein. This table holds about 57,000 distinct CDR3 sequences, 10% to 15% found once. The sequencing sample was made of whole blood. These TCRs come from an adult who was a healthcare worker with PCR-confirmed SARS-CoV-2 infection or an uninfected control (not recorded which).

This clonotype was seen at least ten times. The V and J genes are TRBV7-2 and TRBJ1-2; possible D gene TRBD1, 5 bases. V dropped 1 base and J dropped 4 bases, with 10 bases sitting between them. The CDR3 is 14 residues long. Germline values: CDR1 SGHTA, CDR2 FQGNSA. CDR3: CASSLGTPSYGYTF. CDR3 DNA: TGTGCCAGCAGCTTAGGGACACCTTCCTATGGCTACACCTTC. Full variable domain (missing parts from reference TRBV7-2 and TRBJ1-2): GAGVSQSPSNKVTEKGKDVELRCDPISGHTALYWYRQSLGQGLEFLIYFQGNSAPDKSGLPSDRFSAERTGGSVSTLTIQRTQQEDSAVYLCASSLGTPSYGYTFGSGTRLTVV.

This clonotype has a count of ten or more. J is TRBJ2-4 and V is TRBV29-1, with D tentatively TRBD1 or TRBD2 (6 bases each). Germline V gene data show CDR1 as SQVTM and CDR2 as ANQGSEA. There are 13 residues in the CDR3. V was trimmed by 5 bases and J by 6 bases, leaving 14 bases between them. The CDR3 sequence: CSVLRGGGNIQYF. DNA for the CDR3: TGCAGCGTTTTGCGAGGAGGGGGAAACATTCAGTACTTC.

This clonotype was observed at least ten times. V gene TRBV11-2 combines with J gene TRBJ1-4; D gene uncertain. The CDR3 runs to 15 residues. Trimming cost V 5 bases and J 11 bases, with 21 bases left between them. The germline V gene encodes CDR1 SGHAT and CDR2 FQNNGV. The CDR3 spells CASSPDVLQGQKLFF. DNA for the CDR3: TGTGCCAGCAGCCCAGACGTACTCCAAGGCCAGAAACTGTTTTTT.

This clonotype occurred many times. The CDR3 DNA reads as TGTGCCAGCAGCTTGGTGATAGGCAGTCTCTACGAGCAGTACTTC. Residues: CASSLVIGSLYEQYF. The V call is TRBV5-4, the J call TRBJ2-7, with D unclear. Germline CDR1 SGHNT, CDR2 YYREEE (reference sequence). V lost 0 bases, J lost 3 bases, and 13 bases lay in between. The length of the CDR3 is 15 residues.

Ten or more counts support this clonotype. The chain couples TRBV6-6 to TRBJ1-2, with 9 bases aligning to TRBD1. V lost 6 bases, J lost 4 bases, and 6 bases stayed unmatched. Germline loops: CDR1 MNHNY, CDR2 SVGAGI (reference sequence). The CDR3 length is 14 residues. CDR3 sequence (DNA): TGTGCCAGCAGGACAGGGGGAACCCCCTATGGCTACACCTTC. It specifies CASRTGGTPYGYTF.

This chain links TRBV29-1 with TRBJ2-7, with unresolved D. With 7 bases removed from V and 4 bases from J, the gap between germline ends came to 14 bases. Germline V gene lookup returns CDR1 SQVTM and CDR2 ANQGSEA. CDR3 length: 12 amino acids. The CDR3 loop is CSGGRASYEQYF. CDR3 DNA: TGCAGCGGTGGGCGTGCGTCTTACGAGCAGTACTTC.

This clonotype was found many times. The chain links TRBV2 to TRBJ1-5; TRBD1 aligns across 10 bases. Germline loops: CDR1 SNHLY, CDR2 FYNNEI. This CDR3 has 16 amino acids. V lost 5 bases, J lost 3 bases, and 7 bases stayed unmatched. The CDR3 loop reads CASSRQGAGVNQPQHF. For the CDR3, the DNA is TGTGCCAGCAGTCGACAGGGGGCGGGGGTCAATCAGCCCCAGCATTTT.

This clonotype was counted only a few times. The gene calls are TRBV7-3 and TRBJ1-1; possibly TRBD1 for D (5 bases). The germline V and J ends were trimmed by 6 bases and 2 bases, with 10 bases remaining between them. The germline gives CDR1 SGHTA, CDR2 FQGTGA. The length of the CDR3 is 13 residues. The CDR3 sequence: CASRSDTNTEAFF. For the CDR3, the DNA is TGTGCCAGCAGGTCGGACACAAACACTGAAGCTTTCTTT.

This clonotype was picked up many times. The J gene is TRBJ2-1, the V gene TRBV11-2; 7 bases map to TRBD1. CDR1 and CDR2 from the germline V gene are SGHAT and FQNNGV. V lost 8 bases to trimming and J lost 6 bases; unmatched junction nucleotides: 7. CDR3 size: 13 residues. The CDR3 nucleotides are TGTGCCAGCGGACAGGAGACGGTCAATGAGCAGTTCTTC. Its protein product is CASGQETVNEQFF.

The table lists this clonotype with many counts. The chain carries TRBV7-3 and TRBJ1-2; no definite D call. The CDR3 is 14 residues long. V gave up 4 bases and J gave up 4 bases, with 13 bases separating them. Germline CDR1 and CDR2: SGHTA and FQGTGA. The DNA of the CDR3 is TGTGCCAGCAGCTCCCCCGGGGTTGCCTATGGCTACACCTTC. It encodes CASSSPGVAYGYTF.

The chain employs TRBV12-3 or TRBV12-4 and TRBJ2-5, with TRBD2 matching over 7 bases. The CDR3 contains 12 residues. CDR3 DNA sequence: TGTGTCACACGGGGAGGGAGCGAGACCCAGTACTTC. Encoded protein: CVTRGGSETQYF.

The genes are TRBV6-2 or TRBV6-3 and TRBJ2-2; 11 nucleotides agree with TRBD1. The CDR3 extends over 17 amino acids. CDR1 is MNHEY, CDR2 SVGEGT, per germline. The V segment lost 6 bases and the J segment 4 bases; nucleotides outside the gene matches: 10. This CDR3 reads CASSFPTGTGGTGELFF. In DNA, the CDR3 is TGTGCCAGCAGCTTTCCTACCGGGACAGGGGGCACCGGGGAGCTGTTTTTT.

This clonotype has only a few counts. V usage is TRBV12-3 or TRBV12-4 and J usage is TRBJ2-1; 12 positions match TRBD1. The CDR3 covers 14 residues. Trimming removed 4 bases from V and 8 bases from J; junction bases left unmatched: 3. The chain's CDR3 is CASSSGQGAHEQFF. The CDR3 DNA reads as TGTGCCAGCAGTTCGGGACAGGGGGCCCATGAGCAGTTCTTC.

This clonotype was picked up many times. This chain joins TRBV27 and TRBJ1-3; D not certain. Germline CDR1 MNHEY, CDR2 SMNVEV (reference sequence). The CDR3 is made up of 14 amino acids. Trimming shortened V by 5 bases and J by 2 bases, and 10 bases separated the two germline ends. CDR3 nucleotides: TGTGCCAGCAGTCTCCGGGTCCCTGGAAACACCATATATTTT. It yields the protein CASSLRVPGNTIYF.

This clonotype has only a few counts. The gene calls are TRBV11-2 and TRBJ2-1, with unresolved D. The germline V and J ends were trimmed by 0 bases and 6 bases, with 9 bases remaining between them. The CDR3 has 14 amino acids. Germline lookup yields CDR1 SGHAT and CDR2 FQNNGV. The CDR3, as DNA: TGTGCCAGCAGCTTAGATGGATCGGCCAATGAGCAGTTCTTC. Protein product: CASSLDGSANEQFF. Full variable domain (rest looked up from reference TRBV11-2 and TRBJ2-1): EAGVAQSPRYKIIEKRQSVAFWCNPISGHATLYWYQQILGQGPKLLIQFQNNGVVDDSQLPKDRFSAERLKGVDSTLKIQPAKLEDSAVYLCASSLDGSANEQFFGPGTRLTVL.

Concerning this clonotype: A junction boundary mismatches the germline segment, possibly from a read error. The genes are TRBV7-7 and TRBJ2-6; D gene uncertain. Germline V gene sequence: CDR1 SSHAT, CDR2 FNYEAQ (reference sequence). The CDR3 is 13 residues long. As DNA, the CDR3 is TGTGCTAGCAGTCCCTGGGGGGCCAACGTCCTGACTTTC. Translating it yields CASSPWGANVLTF.

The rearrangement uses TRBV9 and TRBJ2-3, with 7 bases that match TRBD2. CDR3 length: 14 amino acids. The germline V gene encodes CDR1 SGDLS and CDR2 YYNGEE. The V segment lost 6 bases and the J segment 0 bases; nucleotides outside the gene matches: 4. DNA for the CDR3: TGTGCCAGCAACGGGGGGACCAGCACAGATACGCAGTATTTT. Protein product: CASNGGTSTDTQYF.

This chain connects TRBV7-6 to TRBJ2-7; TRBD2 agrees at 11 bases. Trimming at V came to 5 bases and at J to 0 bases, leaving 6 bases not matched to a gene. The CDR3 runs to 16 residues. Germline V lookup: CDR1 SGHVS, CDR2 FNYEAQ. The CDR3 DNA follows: TGTGCCAGCAGCGCCAGGACTAGCGGGCTCTCCTACGAGCAGTACTTC. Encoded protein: CASSARTSGLSYEQYF.

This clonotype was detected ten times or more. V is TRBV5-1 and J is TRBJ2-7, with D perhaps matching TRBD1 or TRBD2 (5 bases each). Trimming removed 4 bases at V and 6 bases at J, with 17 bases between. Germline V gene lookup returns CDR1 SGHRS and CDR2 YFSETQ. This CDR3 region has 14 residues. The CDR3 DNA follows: TGCGCCAGCAGCCCTCGATGGGACGCCCTCGAGCAGTACTTC. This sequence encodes CASSPRWDALEQYF.

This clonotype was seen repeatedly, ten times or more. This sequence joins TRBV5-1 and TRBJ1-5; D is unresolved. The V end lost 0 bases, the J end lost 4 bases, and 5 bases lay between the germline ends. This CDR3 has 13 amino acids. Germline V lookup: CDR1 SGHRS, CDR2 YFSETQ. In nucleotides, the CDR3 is TGCGCCAGCAGCTTGGGGGAAAATCAGCCCCAGCATTTT. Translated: CASSLGENQPQHF.

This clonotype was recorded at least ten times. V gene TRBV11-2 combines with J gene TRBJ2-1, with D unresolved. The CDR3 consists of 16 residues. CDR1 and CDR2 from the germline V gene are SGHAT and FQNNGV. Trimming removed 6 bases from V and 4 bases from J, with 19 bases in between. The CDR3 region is CASRIRTDDAYNEQFF. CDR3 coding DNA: TGTGCCAGCAGAATACGAACCGACGACGCGTACAATGAGCAGTTCTTC.

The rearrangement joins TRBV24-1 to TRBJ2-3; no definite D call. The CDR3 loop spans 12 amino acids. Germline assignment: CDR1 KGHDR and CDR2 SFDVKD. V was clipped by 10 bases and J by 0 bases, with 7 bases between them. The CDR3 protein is CATEGSTDTQYF. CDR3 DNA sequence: TGTGCCACTGAAGGGAGCACAGATACGCAGTATTTT.

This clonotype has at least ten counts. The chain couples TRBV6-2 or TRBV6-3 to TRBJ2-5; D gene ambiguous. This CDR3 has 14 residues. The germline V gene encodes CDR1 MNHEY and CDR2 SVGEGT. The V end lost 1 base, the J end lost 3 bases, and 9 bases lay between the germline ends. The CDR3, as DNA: TGTGCCAGCAGTTACTTGTCCGGAAAAGAGACCCAGTACTTC. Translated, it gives CASSYLSGKETQYF.

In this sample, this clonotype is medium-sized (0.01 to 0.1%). The CDR3 nucleotides are TGTGCCAGCAGTGACGGGGCTAGCGGTCCCACCGGGGAGCTGTTTTTT. Amino acids: CASSDGASGPTGELFF. The chain carries TRBV6-4 and TRBJ2-2; TRBD2 matches at 7 bases. This CDR3 has 16 amino acids. V gave up 2 bases and J gave up 4 bases; unmatched junction bases: 7. CDR1 and CDR2 (germline): MRHNA, SNTAGT.

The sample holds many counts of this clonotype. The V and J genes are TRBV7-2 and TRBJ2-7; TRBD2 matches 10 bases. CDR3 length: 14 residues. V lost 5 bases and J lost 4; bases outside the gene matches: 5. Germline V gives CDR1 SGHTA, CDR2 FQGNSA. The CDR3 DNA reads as TGTGCCAGCAGCCGAAGCGGGGGGGCGTACGAGCAGTACTTC. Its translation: CASSRSGGAYEQYF.

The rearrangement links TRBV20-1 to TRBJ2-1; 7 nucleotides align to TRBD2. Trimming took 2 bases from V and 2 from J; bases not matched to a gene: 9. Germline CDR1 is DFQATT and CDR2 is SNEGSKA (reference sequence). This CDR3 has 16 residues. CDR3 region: CSARPPFGGAYNEQFF. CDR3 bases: TGCAGTGCTAGACCACCTTTTGGGGGGGCCTACAATGAGCAGTTCTTC.

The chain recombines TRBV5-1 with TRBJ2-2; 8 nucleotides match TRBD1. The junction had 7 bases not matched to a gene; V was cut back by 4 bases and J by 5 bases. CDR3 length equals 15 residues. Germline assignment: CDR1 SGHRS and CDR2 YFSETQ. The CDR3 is CASSPDRVETGELFF. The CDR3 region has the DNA TGCGCCAGCAGCCCGGACAGGGTAGAGACCGGGGAGCTGTTTTTT.